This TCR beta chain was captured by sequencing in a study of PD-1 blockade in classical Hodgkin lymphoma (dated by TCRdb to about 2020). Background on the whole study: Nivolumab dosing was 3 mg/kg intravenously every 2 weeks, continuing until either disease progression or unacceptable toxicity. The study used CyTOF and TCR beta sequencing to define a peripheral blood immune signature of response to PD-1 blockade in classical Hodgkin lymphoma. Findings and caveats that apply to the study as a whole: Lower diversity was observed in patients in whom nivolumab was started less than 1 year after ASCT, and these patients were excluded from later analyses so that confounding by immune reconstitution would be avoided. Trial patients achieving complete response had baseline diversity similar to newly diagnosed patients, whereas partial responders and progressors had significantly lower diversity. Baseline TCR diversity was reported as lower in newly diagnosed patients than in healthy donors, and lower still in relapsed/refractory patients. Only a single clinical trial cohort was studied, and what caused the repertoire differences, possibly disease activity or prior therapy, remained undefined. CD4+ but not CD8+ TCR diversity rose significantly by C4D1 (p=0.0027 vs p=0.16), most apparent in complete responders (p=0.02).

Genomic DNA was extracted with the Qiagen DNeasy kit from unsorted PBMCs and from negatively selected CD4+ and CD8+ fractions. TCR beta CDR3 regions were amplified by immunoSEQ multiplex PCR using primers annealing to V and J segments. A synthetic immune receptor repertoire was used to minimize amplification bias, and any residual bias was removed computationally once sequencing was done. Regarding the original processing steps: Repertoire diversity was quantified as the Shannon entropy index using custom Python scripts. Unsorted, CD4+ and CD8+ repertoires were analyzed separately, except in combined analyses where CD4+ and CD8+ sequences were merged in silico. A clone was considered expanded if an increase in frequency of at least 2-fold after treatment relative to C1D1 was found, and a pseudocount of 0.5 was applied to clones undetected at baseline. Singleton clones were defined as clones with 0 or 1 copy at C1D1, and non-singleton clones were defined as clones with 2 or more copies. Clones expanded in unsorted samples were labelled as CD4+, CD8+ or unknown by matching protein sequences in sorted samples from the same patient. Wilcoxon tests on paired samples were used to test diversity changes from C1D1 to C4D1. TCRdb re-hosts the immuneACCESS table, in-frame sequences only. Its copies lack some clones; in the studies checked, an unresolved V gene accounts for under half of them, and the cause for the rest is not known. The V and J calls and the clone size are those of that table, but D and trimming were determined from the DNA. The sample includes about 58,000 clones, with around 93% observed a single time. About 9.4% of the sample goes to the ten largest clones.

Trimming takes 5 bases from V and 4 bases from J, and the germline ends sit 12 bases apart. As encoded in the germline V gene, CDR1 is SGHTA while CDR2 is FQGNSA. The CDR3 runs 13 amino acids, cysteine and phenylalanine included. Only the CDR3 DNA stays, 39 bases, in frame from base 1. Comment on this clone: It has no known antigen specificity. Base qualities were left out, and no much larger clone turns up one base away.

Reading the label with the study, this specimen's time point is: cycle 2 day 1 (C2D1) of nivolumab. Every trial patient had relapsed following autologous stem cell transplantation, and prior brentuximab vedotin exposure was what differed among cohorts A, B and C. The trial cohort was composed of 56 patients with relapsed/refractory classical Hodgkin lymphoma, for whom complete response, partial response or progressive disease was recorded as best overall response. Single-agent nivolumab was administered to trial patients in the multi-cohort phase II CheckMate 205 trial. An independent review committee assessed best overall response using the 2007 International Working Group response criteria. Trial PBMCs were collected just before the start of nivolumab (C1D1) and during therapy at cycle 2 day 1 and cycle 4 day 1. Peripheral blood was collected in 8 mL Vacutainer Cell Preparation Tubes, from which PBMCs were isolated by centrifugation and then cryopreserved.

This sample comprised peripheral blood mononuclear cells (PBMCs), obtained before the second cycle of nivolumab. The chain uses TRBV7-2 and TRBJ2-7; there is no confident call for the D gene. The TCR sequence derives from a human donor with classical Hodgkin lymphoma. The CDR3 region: CASSEERVYEQYF. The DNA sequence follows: TGTGCCAGCAGCGAAGAACGGGTATACGAGCAGTACTTC.